This is a list of T cell receptor beta chains from one sample in a study of blood T cell repertoires in COVID-19. The protocol was immunoSEQ multiplex PCR, while the TCRdb copy is restricted to in-frame clones and leaves out a portion. The table has about 200,000 clones, 84% seen once. Source material: peripheral blood. Source of these receptors: a human donor in a cohort sampled during active COVID-19. CDR3s include the opening cysteine and the closing phenylalanine or tryptophan. The order of the fields is V gene, clone size, J gene, D gene, CDR3 protein, CDR3 DNA. D genes are given only for firm matches. Size is stated for part of the rows, as once, few or many counts, or as a class when the clone is expanded.

V gene: TRBV18
clone size: .
J gene: TRBJ2-1
D gene: .
CDR3 protein: CASSPALVRYNEQFF
CDR3 DNA: TGTGCCAGCTCACCAGCCCTAGTTAGGTACAATGAGCAGTTCTTC

V gene: TRBV6-2/TRBV6-3
clone size: few
J gene: TRBJ2-1
D gene: TRBD2
CDR3 protein: CASSLAGESHEQFF
CDR3 DNA: TGTGCCAGCAGTTTAGCGGGAGAGTCTCATGAGCAGTTCTTC

V gene: TRBV28
clone size: .
J gene: TRBJ2-6
D gene: .
CDR3 protein: CASSSRGGGANVLTF
CDR3 DNA: TGTGCCAGCAGTTCCAGGGGTGGTGGGGCCAACGTCCTGACTTTC

V gene: TRBV15
clone size: .
J gene: TRBJ1-1
D gene: .
CDR3 protein: CALGTPNTEAFF
CDR3 DNA: TGTGCCCTGGGGACACCGAACACTGAAGCTTTCTTT

V gene: TRBV2
clone size: .
J gene: TRBJ1-6
D gene: .
CDR3 protein: CASNGQNALHF
CDR3 DNA: TGTGCCAGCAACGGACAGAATGCCCTCCACTTT

V gene: TRBV6-2/TRBV6-3
clone size: .
J gene: TRBJ1-5
D gene: .
CDR3 protein: CASSLLQGGDQPQHF
CDR3 DNA: TGTGCCAGCAGCCTACTTCAGGGCGGGGATCAGCCCCAGCATTTT

V gene: TRBV2
clone size: .
J gene: TRBJ2-3
D gene: TRBD2
CDR3 protein: CASTLAGGPSRTDTQYF
CDR3 DNA: TGTGCCAGCACCCTAGCGGGAGGGCCCTCGCGCACAGATACGCAGTATTTT

V gene: TRBV4-1
clone size: .
J gene: TRBJ2-1
D gene: TRBD2
CDR3 protein: CASSQGLAGHYNEQFF
CDR3 DNA: TGCGCCAGCAGCCAAGGACTAGCGGGACACTACAATGAGCAGTTCTTC

V gene: TRBV19
clone size: .
J gene: TRBJ2-1
D gene: .
CDR3 protein: CASTQMGSSYNEQFF
CDR3 DNA: TGTGCCAGTACTCAGATGGGGAGCTCCTACAATGAGCAGTTCTTC

V gene: TRBV18
clone size: once
J gene: TRBJ1-1
D gene: TRBD1
CDR3 protein: CASSPGLGGNTEAFF
CDR3 DNA: TGTGCCAGCTCACCCGGTTTAGGGGGCAATACTGAAGCTTTCTTT

V gene: TRBV2
clone size: .
J gene: TRBJ2-2
D gene: TRBD2
CDR3 protein: CASSSSGPNTGELFF
CDR3 DNA: TGTGCCAGCAGTTCTAGCGGGCCGAACACCGGGGAGCTGTTTTTT

V gene: TRBV5-1
clone size: .
J gene: TRBJ1-2
D gene: .
CDR3 protein: CASSLAGQGDGYTF
CDR3 DNA: TGCGCCAGCAGCTTGGCCGGGCAGGGTGATGGCTACACCTTC

V gene: TRBV2
clone size: .
J gene: TRBJ2-3
D gene: .
CDR3 protein: CASSAQGGGTDTQYF
CDR3 DNA: TGTGCCAGCAGTGCCCAGGGCGGTGGCACAGATACGCAGTATTTT

V gene: TRBV7-9
clone size: .
J gene: TRBJ2-2
D gene: TRBD2
CDR3 protein: CASSPVLAGVSPGELFF
CDR3 DNA: TGTGCCAGCAGCCCGGTCCTAGCGGGAGTTTCGCCCGGGGAGCTGTTTTTT

V gene: TRBV7-2
clone size: .
J gene: TRBJ2-5
D gene: .
CDR3 protein: CASSLGQGVAGETQYF
CDR3 DNA: TGTGCCAGCAGCTTAGGGCAGGGAGTGGCGGGGGAGACCCAGTACTTC

V gene: TRBV5-1
clone size: .
J gene: TRBJ1-4
D gene: .
CDR3 protein: CASSFSAGTNEKLFF
CDR3 DNA: TGCGCCAGCAGCTTTTCGGCGGGGACTAATGAAAAACTGTTTTTT

V gene: TRBV19
clone size: .
J gene: TRBJ2-2
D gene: TRBD1
CDR3 protein: CASTLRQGNTGELFF
CDR3 DNA: TGTGCCAGTACCCTGCGACAGGGAAACACCGGGGAGCTGTTTTTT

V gene: TRBV2
clone size: .
J gene: TRBJ2-2
D gene: .
CDR3 protein: CASSYRVQRELFF
CDR3 DNA: TGTGCCAGCAGCTACAGGGTCCAGAGGGAGCTGTTTTTT

V gene: TRBV7-9
clone size: .
J gene: TRBJ1-4
D gene: TRBD1
CDR3 protein: CASSRGGPNEKLFF
CDR3 DNA: TGTGCCAGCAGCCGAGGGGGCCCTAATGAAAAACTGTTTTTT

V gene: TRBV7-2
clone size: .
J gene: TRBJ2-5
D gene: .
CDR3 protein: CASSFSRTVQETQYF
CDR3 DNA: TGTGCCAGCAGCTTCAGCCGGACAGTACAAGAGACCCAGTACTTC

V gene: TRBV13
clone size: .
J gene: TRBJ1-6
D gene: TRBD1
CDR3 protein: CASSYTGQGDSPLHF
CDR3 DNA: TGTGCCAGCAGTTATACGGGACAGGGTGATTCACCCCTCCACTTT

V gene: TRBV18
clone size: .
J gene: TRBJ2-7
D gene: .
CDR3 protein: CASSPSRNYEQYF
CDR3 DNA: TGTGCCAGCTCACCGAGCAGGAATTACGAGCAGTACTTC